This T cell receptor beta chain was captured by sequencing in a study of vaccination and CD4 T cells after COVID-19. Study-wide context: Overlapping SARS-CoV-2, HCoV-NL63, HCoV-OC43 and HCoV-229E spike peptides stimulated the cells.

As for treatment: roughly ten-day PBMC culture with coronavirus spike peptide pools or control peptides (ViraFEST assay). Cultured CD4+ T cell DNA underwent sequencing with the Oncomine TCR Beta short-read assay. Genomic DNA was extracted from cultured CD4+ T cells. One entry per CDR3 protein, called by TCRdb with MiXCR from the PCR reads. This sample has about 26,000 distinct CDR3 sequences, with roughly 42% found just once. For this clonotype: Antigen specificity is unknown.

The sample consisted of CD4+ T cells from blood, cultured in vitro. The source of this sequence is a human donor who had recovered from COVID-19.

The CDR3 is CASRSRQGADTEAFF. CDR3 sequence (DNA): TGTGCCAGTAGATCCCGGCAGGGGGCGGACACTGAAGCTTTCTTT. This rearrangement joins TRBV19 to TRBJ1-1; 8 bases line up with TRBD1. J lost 3 bases, V lost 6 bases, and 9 bases had no gene match. Germline V gives CDR1 LNHDA, CDR2 SQIVND (reference sequence). The CDR3 runs 15 residues. Full variable domain (missing parts from reference TRBV19 and TRBJ1-1): DGGITQSPKYLFRKEGQNVTLSCEQNLNHDAMYWYRQDPGQGLRLIYYSQIVNDFQKGDIAEGYSVSREKKESFPLTVTSAQKNPTAFYLCASRSRQGADTEAFFGQGTRLTVV.